This T cell receptor (beta chain) was found in a study of T cells expressing NK-cell markers (dated by TCRdb to about 2020). Turning to the overall study: Several donors provided sorted CD3+CD56+NKG2C+, CD3+CD56+NKG2C- and CD3+CD56-NKG2C+ T-cell subsets, whose TCR beta-chain repertoires were profiled. Among the eight sequenced donors, only one was HCMV-seronegative, while the other seven were HCMV-seropositive. Randomly selected healthy volunteers, three men and five women, were used as the eight sequenced donors. Libraries were sequenced as 2 x 150 bp reads on Illumina HiSeq 2000/2500, MiSeq or NextSeq.

The CDR3 measures 15 amino acids from cysteine to phenylalanine. The record lacks a DNA sequence. As to this clonotype: Its binding antigen is unknown.

Overall study outcomes, separate from this receptor: Whether the expanded NKG2C-expressing T cell clones were specific for HCMV antigens remained unclear. Those dominant clonotypes were again the most abundant among CD3+CD56-NKG2C+ cells in a handful of donors, at about 25-65%. In over five donors, the dominant CD3+CD56+NKG2C+ clonotypes were among the top 10 CD8+ clonotypes and accounted for roughly 1.0-8% of CD8+ T cells.

Sequencing used an Illumina HiSeq 2000. 5'RACE template switching, by which a universal primer site and unique molecular identifiers were added, was used to make TCR beta cDNA libraries. Synthesis of cDNA was primed from the TCR beta constant segment and was followed by two consecutive PCR amplification steps. The study's own analysis went as follows. MIGEC handled demultiplexing of the reads and grouping by UMI, while MiTCR was used to assemble and quantify clonotypes. Only TCR cDNA sequences supported by at least two reads were kept to exclude erroneous sequences. The tcR package was used for downstream repertoire analysis, and clonotypes were matched across fractions by CDR3 nucleotide sequence plus V segment. Antigen specificity was annotated against VDJdb with VDJmatch, allowing one amino acid substitution in CDR3. Following TCRdb reprocessing, every CDR3 protein sequence forms one entry, and DNA is not provided. Here the V and J calls rest on TCRdb's processing, not on the authors' analysis. The sample table records 300,000 to 500,000 distinct CDR3 sequences. The ten most abundant clones make up around 11% of the sample.

HCMV-specific IgG was detected in serum with a commercial ELISA kit to determine HCMV serostatus. Ficoll density gradient centrifugation was used to isolate peripheral blood mononuclear cells from blood. This sequence was found in a woman between 50 and 59 years old in good health. Donor details come from another sample of the same person, matched by shared clones. The V and J segments used are TRBV12-3 or TRBV12-4 and TRBJ2-3; TCRdb proposes TRBD1, but this gene call is untestable without DNA. Sequencing input: blood T cells: a sorted CD56 or NKG2C T cell subset, CD4+ or CD8+ T cells, or bulk PBMC T cells (not recorded which). For the CDR3, the sequence is CASNPWDSRVDTQYF.